This TCR beta chain was profiled in a study of human thymus T cells. As for this clone: The antigen is unknown.

From resections taken during corrective heart surgery, the thymus tissue was obtained. Study results and caveats: Reports from related research described highly overlapping thymic repertoires among unrelated individuals. Both thymic and peripheral blood repertoires showed apparently biased V and J usage.

TCRdb keeps only in-frame clones here, not all; method: immunoSEQ multiplex PCR. Of approximately 71,000 clones detected, 95% appear once; the ten largest clones hold around 0.037%. Input material: thymus tissue. The sequence came from a girl under two years old with a congenital heart defect but otherwise immunologically healthy.

The CDR3 sequence is CASWGLAGEGRTDTQYF. CDR3 bases: TGTGCCAGCTGGGGACTAGCGGGAGAGGGGCGCACAGATACGCAGTATTTT. V and J are TRBV27 and TRBJ2-3, with TRBD2 identical over 14 bases. The V gene end was trimmed by 8 bases and the J gene end by 1 base; junction bases not matched to a gene: 8. Germline V CDR1 and CDR2: MNHEY, SMNVEV (reference sequence). The CDR3 sequence is 17 residues long.